A selection of T cell receptor beta chains follows, all from one sample in a study of post-analysis software for immune sequencing data. A single record per CDR3 protein comes from TCRdb applying MiXCR to the PCR reads. The sample includes a few hundred thousand distinct CDR3 sequences, over 35% seen only once; the top ten take roughly an eighth. Specimen: blood. Receptors originate from a girl aged 10-17 years with multiple sclerosis. Both conserved end residues are part of each CDR3. The order of the fields is J gene, clone size, V gene, D gene, CDR3 protein, CDR3 DNA. The D gene is left open where the match is weak. The size entry is marked missing in some rows and otherwise reads once, few, many or a size class.

>TRBJ2-7|few|TRBV6-1|TRBD1
CASSDRGLPSYEQYF
TGTGCCAGCAGTGACAGGGGGCTCCCATCCTACGAGCAGTACTTC
>TRBJ2-1|-|TRBV24-1|TRBD2
CATSPLGLAGGNEQFF
TGTGCCACCAGCCCTTTAGGTCTAGCGGGAGGTAATGAGCAGTTCTTC
>TRBJ2-5|-|TRBV3-1|TRBD2
CASSLTSGSSETQYF
TGTGCCAGCAGCCTAACTAGCGGGAGTTCAGAGACCCAGTACTTC
>TRBJ2-5|-|TRBV4-1|-
CASSQVGSQETQYF
TGCGCCAGCAGCCAGGTCGGGTCCCAAGAGACCCAGTACTTC
>TRBJ1-1|-|TRBV7-2|-
CASSLGLSATEAFF
TGTGCCAGCAGCTTAGGTCTGTCGGCCACTGAAGCTTTCTTT
>TRBJ2-1|-|TRBV29-1|-
CSATGTTYNEQFF
TGCAGCGCGACCGGGACCACTTACAATGAGCAGTTCTTC
>TRBJ2-7|few|TRBV11-2|-
CASSITAGQEGSSYEQYF
TGTGCCAGCAGCATAACGGCCGGACAGGAGGGTAGCTCCTACGAGCAGTACTTC
>TRBJ2-1|-|TRBV28|-
CASSSPVTSNEQFF
TGTGCCAGCAGTTCACCCGTGACTAGCAATGAGCAGTTCTTC
>TRBJ2-3|-|TRBV7-9|-
CASSPSGTDTQYF
TGTGCCAGCAGCCCCTCCGGGACAGATACGCAGTATTTT
>TRBJ2-3|-|TRBV21-1|-
CASSKAHQEAGTDTQYF
TGTGCCAGCAGCAAAGCCCACCAGGAGGCCGGCACAGATACGCAGTATTTT
>TRBJ2-4|-|TRBV7-9|-
CASSPGQIEQYF
TGTGCCAGCAGCCCCGGACAGATTGAGCAGTACTTC
>TRBJ2-3|many|TRBV28|TRBD1
CASSTRQGLTDTQYF
TGTGCCAGCAGTACCCGACAGGGCCTCACAGATACGCAGTATTTT
>TRBJ1-5|once|TRBV6-5|-
CASSYPTGTPYGRSYQPQHF
TGTGCCAGCAGTTACCCGACCGGGACCCCCTATGGACGCTCCTATCAGCCCCAGCATTTT
>TRBJ2-1|-|TRBV29-1|TRBD2
CSVGTSTNRNEQFF
TGCAGCGTAGGGACTAGTACAAACAGGAATGAGCAGTTCTTC
>TRBJ2-7|-|TRBV5-1|TRBD2
CASSLASGSDEQYF
TGCGCCAGCAGCTTGGCTAGCGGGAGCGACGAGCAGTACTTC
>TRBJ2-5|few|TRBV7-9|-
CASSTTLWTETQYF
TGTGCCAGCAGTACAACACTCTGGACGGAGACCCAGTACTTC
>TRBJ1-5|-|TRBV7-8|-
CASSLGKSNQPQHF
TGTGCCAGCAGCTTGGGGAAGAGCAATCAGCCCCAGCATTTT
>TRBJ2-4|few|TRBV7-3|-
CASSSHLRGGIQYF
TGTGCCAGCAGCTCCCATCTAAGGGGAGGCATTCAGTACTTC
>TRBJ2-3|few|TRBV5-1|TRBD2
CASSSRWREGPDTQYF
TGCGCCAGCAGCTCCCGCTGGCGGGAGGGCCCGGATACGCAGTATTTT